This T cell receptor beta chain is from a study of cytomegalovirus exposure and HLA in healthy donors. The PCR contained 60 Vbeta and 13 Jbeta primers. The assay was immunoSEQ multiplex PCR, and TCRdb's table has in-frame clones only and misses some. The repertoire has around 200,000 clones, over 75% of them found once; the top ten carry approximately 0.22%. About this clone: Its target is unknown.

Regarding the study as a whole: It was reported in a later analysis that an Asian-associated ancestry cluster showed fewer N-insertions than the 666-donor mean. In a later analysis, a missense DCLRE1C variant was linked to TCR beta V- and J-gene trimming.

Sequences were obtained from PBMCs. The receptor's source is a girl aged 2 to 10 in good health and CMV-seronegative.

This CDR3 is CASSWPTGSYEQYF. As DNA, the CDR3 is TGTGCCAGCAGCTGGCCGACAGGTTCCTACGAGCAGTACTTC. The chain joins TRBV5-6 to TRBJ2-7; D is possibly TRBD1 (6 bases). CDR1 and CDR2 (germline): SGHDT, YYEEEE. Trimming stripped 3 bases from V and 1 base from J, with 11 bases between. The length of the CDR3 is 14 residues.